Listed below are T cell receptor beta chains from one sample, sequenced in a study of beta chain features in type 1 diabetes. Sequenced by immunoSEQ multiplex PCR; TCRdb stores in-frame clones only, minus some. There are about 19,000 clones in the sample; 50% occur only once, and 0.43% lies in the top ten. The sequencing sample was made of stem cell memory CD4+ T cells from blood. The receptors here all came from a man younger than 35 in good health. The CDR3 runs from the conserved cysteine through the conserved F or W. Each record gives: D gene, V gene, clone size, J gene, CDR3 DNA, CDR3 protein. D genes are given only for firm matches. Clone size, where shown, is once, few, many, or a class for clones that have expanded.

>.|TRBV18|.|TRBJ1-6
TGTGCCAGCTCACCACCCCAGTCACCCCTCCACTTT
CASSPPQSPLHF
>.|TRBV6-1|.|TRBJ2-7
TGTGCCGCCAACTGGGAGTCCGAGCAGTACTTC
CAANWESEQYF
>.|TRBV10-3|.|TRBJ2-3
TGTGCCATCAACAAAACGTGGTCGACAGATACGCAGTATTTT
CAINKTWSTDTQYF
>.|TRBV30|once|TRBJ2-3
TGTGCCTGGAGTGTCCCGATTCTAGGAAAAGGAGATACGCAGTATTTT
CAWSVPILGKGDTQYF
>.|TRBV7-8|few|TRBJ2-3
TGTGCCAGCAGCTCAGGTCCCACAGATACGCAGTATTTT
CASSSGPTDTQYF
>TRBD2|TRBV5-4|.|TRBJ2-1
TGTGCCAGCAGCTTGGTTCGTGTTAGCGGGAGTTTCAATGAGCAGTTCTTC
CASSLVRVSGSFNEQFF
>.|TRBV5-8|.|TRBJ1-1
TGTGCCAGCAGCTTGTGGCAGGTTGGAGCTTTCTTT
CASSLWQVGAFF
>TRBD2|TRBV7-2|.|TRBJ2-1
TGTGCCAGCAGCTTCCTAGCGGGAGGGCCCTACAATGAGCAGTTCTTC
CASSFLAGGPYNEQFF
>TRBD2|TRBV18|few|TRBJ2-2
TGTGCCAGCTCACCTGCCGGGACTAGCGGGAGCGGAACCGGGGAGCTGTTTTTT
CASSPAGTSGSGTGELFF
>.|TRBV28|.|TRBJ2-7
TGTGCCAGCACCCTTGGGGCCGGACAGCCTTACGAGCAGTACTTC
CASTLGAGQPYEQYF
>.|TRBV28|few|TRBJ1-1
TGTGCCAGCAGAACACAGGGGAACACTGAAGCTTTCTTT
CASRTQGNTEAFF
>TRBD1|TRBV4-2|.|TRBJ1-4
TGTGCCAGCAGCCAAGATCTGGACAGGTTGACTAATGAAAAACTGTTTTTT
CASSQDLDRLTNEKLFF
>.|TRBV29-1|once|TRBJ2-7
TGCAGCGTCACGACACCGAGCTCCTACGAGCAGTACTTC
CSVTTPSSYEQYF
>TRBD2|TRBV28|.|TRBJ2-7
TGTGCCAGCGTTATCAGGCGGGGGAGATCCTACGAGCAGTACTTC
CASVIRRGRSYEQYF
>TRBD1|TRBV9|.|TRBJ1-6
TGTGCCAGCAGCGTAAGGGACAGCGATAATTCACCCCTCCACTTT
CASSVRDSDNSPLHF
>TRBD1|TRBV18|.|TRBJ2-5
TGTGCCAGCATCCCAGAACAGGGGGCGTCTGAGACCCAGTACTTC
CASIPEQGASETQYF
>TRBD2|TRBV5-4|.|TRBJ2-7
TGTGCCAGCAGTAGCGGGAGAAACTACGAGCAGTACTTC
CASSSGRNYEQYF
>.|TRBV7-2|.|TRBJ2-3
TGTGCCAGCAGCAAGGGGGGGACAACAGATACGCAGTATTTT
CASSKGGTTDTQYF
>TRBD2|TRBV6-6|.|TRBJ2-5
TGTGCCAGCAGTTACGGGCGGGGGGGCCGAGAGACCCAGTACTTC
CASSYGRGGRETQYF
>.|TRBV4-3|few|TRBJ2-3
TGCGCCAGCAGCCATATCCCCAGGGGCGCAGATACGCAGTATTTT
CASSHIPRGADTQYF
>TRBD2|TRBV6-5|.|TRBJ2-7
TGTGCCAGCAGTTTTAGCGGGGAGCCCTACGAGCAGTACTTC
CASSFSGEPYEQYF
>TRBD1|TRBV7-9|.|TRBJ1-2
TGTGCCAGCAGCTTAGAGGACAGGGGGAGCTACACCTTC
CASSLEDRGSYTF
>TRBD2|TRBV5-1|.|TRBJ2-4
TGCGCCAGCGCGGATGGGGGGGACATTCAGTACTTC
CASADGGDIQYF
>TRBD1|TRBV28|.|TRBJ1-1
TGTGCCAGCAGTTCGAAACGGACAGGGCGGACTGAAGCTTTCTTT
CASSSKRTGRTEAFF
>.|TRBV5-1|.|TRBJ1-3
TGCGCCAGCAGCCAAGGGGTTGGAAACACCATATATTTT
CASSQGVGNTIYF
>TRBD1|TRBV23-1|few|TRBJ2-1
TGCGCCAGCAGTCAATCCCGACAGGGGCGATACAATGAGCAGTTCTTC
CASSQSRQGRYNEQFF
>TRBD1|TRBV7-3|.|TRBJ2-5
TGTGCCAGCAGCGGAGGGACAGGGTATGGGCAAGAGACCCAGTACTTC
CASSGGTGYGQETQYF
>.|TRBV9|.|TRBJ2-6
TGTGCCAGCAGCCGGGGGACTGGGGCCAACGTCCTGACTTTC
CASSRGTGANVLTF
>TRBD2|TRBV7-2|few|TRBJ2-1
TGTGCCAGCAGCTTCCTAGCGGGAGACAATGAGCAGTTCTTC
CASSFLAGDNEQFF
>.|TRBV18|few|TRBJ2-5
TGTGCCAGCTCACAGGATGGACGGCCAGGGGCCCAGTACTTC
CASSQDGRPGAQYF
>TRBD1|TRBV5-1|.|TRBJ1-2
TGCGCCAGCAGCTTGATGGACAGGGATGACTACACCTTC
CASSLMDRDDYTF
>TRBD1|TRBV5-6|.|TRBJ1-2
TGTGCCAGCAGCTTGGGACAGGGGGTGGACTACACCTTC
CASSLGQGVDYTF
>.|TRBV11-3|once|TRBJ2-1
TGTGCCAGCAGCTCCTTCCGGGTGAAGGACAATGAGCAGTTCTTC
CASSSFRVKDNEQFF
>.|TRBV2|few|TRBJ2-7
TGTGCCAGCAAGACAGAGAACGAGCAGTACTTC
CASKTENEQYF
>.|TRBV19|.|TRBJ1-4
TGTGCCAGTAGCCGGACAGCCGCCCCTGCAACTAATGAAAAACTGTTTTTT
CASSRTAAPATNEKLFF
>TRBD2|TRBV5-1|.|TRBJ2-7
TGCGCCAGCAGCTTCGGGACTAGCGTCGACGAGCAGTACTTC
CASSFGTSVDEQYF
>.|TRBV4-3|few|TRBJ2-5
TGCGCCAGCAGCCAAGCCCCCCAGGCCGAAGAGACCCAGTACTTC
CASSQAPQAEETQYF
>TRBD1|TRBV28|.|TRBJ1-2
TGTGCCAGCAGTTTTTTGGTAGTTGGGACAGCTAACTATGGCTACACCTTC
CASSFLVVGTANYGYTF
>TRBD2|TRBV7-8|few|TRBJ2-7
TGTGCCAGCAGCTTTCTTCGGGAGGGGTCCTACGAGCAGTACTTC
CASSFLREGSYEQYF
>TRBD1|TRBV5-1|.|TRBJ1-1
TGCGCCAGCAGCTTGGAGGCAGGGGGTGAAGCTTTCTTT
CASSLEAGGEAFF
>.|TRBV19|few|TRBJ1-5
TGTGCCAGTAGTACCCAAGGCGGTCAGCCCCAGCATTTT
CASSTQGGQPQHF
>.|TRBV1|.|TRBJ1-1
TGCACCAGCAGCCAAACACTCCGGGACAGGGTCATGAACACTGAAGCTTTCTTT
CTSSQTLRDRVMNTEAFF
>.|TRBV27|.|TRBJ1-5
TGTGCCAGCAGTTCTGGCCGGGGATCAATGGAACCCCAGCATTTT
CASSSGRGSMEPQHF
>TRBD1|TRBV4-3|once|TRBJ2-7
TGCGCCAGCAGCCACGGGACAGGCGCCTACGAGCAGTACTTC
CASSHGTGAYEQYF
>.|TRBV7-9|few|TRBJ1-1
TGTGCCAGCAGCATATCGACAGGGAACACTGAAGCTTTCTTT
CASSISTGNTEAFF
>TRBD1|TRBV28|.|TRBJ1-2
TGTGCCAGCAGCCTCTTAGGGACAGGGGGGCCCTATGGCTACACCTTC
CASSLLGTGGPYGYTF
>TRBD2|TRBV28|.|TRBJ2-1
TGTGCCAGCAGTTTCCAACTAGCGGGGACAAATGAGCAGTTCTTC
CASSFQLAGTNEQFF
>TRBD2|TRBV9|few|TRBJ2-2
TGTGCCAGCAGCCCTCGGACTAGCGTTGGCGGGGAGCTGTTTTTT
CASSPRTSVGGELFF
>.|TRBV5-1|once|TRBJ1-1
TGCGCCAGCAGCTTGGATGGGACACCTCTCGGCACTGAAGCTTTCTTT
CASSLDGTPLGTEAFF
>TRBD1|TRBV7-2|.|TRBJ2-7
TGTGCCAGCAGTACCGGGACAGGGTGGTACGAGCAGTACTTC
CASSTGTGWYEQYF
>TRBD1|TRBV7-2|.|TRBJ1-3
TGTGCCAGCGGGACAGGAGGAAACACCATATATTTT
CASGTGGNTIYF
>.|TRBV9|.|TRBJ2-5
TGTGCCAGCAGCGTAGTTGGTAGCGTATCTGAGACCCAGTACTTC
CASSVVGSVSETQYF
>TRBD2|TRBV7-3|.|TRBJ2-3
TGTGCCAGCAGCTCCATTAGCGGGAGTGGTGCAGATACGCAGTATTTT
CASSSISGSGADTQYF
>.|TRBV9|.|TRBJ2-3
TGTGCCAGCAGCCCGGGAGCAGATACGCAGTATTTT
CASSPGADTQYF
>.|TRBV19|.|TRBJ2-7
TGTGCCAGTAGCGGCAGGGGTTACGAGCAGTACTTC
CASSGRGYEQYF
>.|TRBV28|once|TRBJ1-2
TGTGCCAGCAGTTTGGGCGGGCGAGCTAACTATGGCTACACCTTC
CASSLGGRANYGYTF
>.|TRBV2|.|TRBJ2-7
TGTGCCAGCAGCCCTACACTAGGCGGGAAGAGTGAGCAGTACTTC
CASSPTLGGKSEQYF
>.|TRBV10-3|.|TRBJ1-2
TGTGCCATCCCTGGCGATATCAACAGCAACGGCTACACCTTC
CAIPGDINSNGYTF
>.|TRBV30|.|TRBJ2-5
TGTGCCTGGAAGGAGGGGAGACAAGAGACCCAGTACTTC
CAWKEGRQETQYF